Listed below are T cell receptor beta chains from one sample, sequenced in a study of cytotoxic CD8 clonotypes in ibrutinib-treated CLL. Here immunoSEQ multiplex PCR was the method, and the copy in TCRdb shows in-frame clones only, minus some. The repertoire holds roughly 180,000 clones, with roughly 72% as singletons. This specimen consisted of PBMCs, obtained after 24 months of ibrutinib treatment. Every receptor here comes from a human donor with chronic lymphocytic leukemia. Each CDR3 is given with its conserved first and last residue. A D gene is named only where the DNA matches it firmly. Size tells how often a clone was seen (once, few, many) or the class of an expanded clone, and some rows leave it out.

DNA,CDR3,D,length,V,size,J
TGTGCCAGCCACCGAGGACAGGAAATGTACAATGAGCAGTTCTTC,CASHRGQEMYNEQFF,TRBD1,15,TRBV28,NA,TRBJ2-1
TGTGCCAGCAGCTATTTGACGGGAGGTACAGATACGCAGTATTTT,CASSYLTGGTDTQYF,TRBD2,15,TRBV7-2,NA,TRBJ2-3
TGTGCCAGCAGGGGGAGCGCGGGAGAGGGCTTCGATGAGCAGTTCTTC,CASRGSAGEGFDEQFF,TRBD2,16,TRBV28,NA,TRBJ2-1
TGTGCCAGCAGCTTAGTGGCAGGAAACACTGAAGCTTTCTTT,CASSLVAGNTEAFF,NA,14,TRBV7-9,NA,TRBJ1-1
TGTGCCAGCAGTTTGGTTGGGACGCTATCCTACGAGCAGTACTTC,CASSLVGTLSYEQYF,NA,15,TRBV27,few,TRBJ2-7
TGTGCCAGCTCACCATCGGGACAGGGGGGCGGGCAGCCCCAGCATTTT,CASSPSGQGGGQPQHF,TRBD1,16,TRBV18,NA,TRBJ1-5
TGTGCCAGCAGTTACTCGGATCAGCCCCAGCATTTT,CASSYSDQPQHF,NA,12,TRBV6-5,NA,TRBJ1-5
TGTGCCACCCGGACCCCCGGGGGCCAAGAGACCCAGTACTTC,CATRTPGGQETQYF,NA,14,TRBV28,few,TRBJ2-5
TGTGCCAGCAGCTTACGACCGTCCGGGACTAGCGCAGATACGCAGTATTTT,CASSLRPSGTSADTQYF,TRBD2,17,TRBV7-9,NA,TRBJ2-3
TGTGCCAGCAGTTATACCCCCTGGAATCAGCCCCAGCATTTT,CASSYTPWNQPQHF,NA,14,TRBV6-5,NA,TRBJ1-5
TGTGCCAGCAGCTTAGCGGGAGGGCCTGGGGAGCAGTACTTC,CASSLAGGPGEQYF,TRBD2,14,TRBV7-9,NA,TRBJ2-7
TGTGCCAGCAGCTTACAGAATGAAAAACTGTTTTTT,CASSLQNEKLFF,NA,12,TRBV7-9,NA,TRBJ1-4
TGTGCCAGCAGACATGGCACAGATACGCAGTATTTT,CASRHGTDTQYF,NA,12,TRBV7-2,NA,TRBJ2-3
TGCGCCAGCAGCCCGGACCCTAGCGGGAGCTACGAGCAGTACTTC,CASSPDPSGSYEQYF,TRBD2,15,TRBV5-1,NA,TRBJ2-7
TGTGCCACCAGCCCCCGAGTAGCGGGATACACCGGGGAGCTGTTTTTT,CATSPRVAGYTGELFF,TRBD2,16,TRBV15,NA,TRBJ2-2
TGTGCCACCAGCAGAATATGGGGGGGGGTACTGCAGCCCCAGCATTTT,CATSRIWGGVLQPQHF,NA,16,TRBV15,NA,TRBJ1-5
TGCGCCAGCAGCCACCCGATACTAGCGGGAGTTGCTGGGGCCAACGTCCTGACTTTC,CASSHPILAGVAGANVLTF,TRBD2,19,TRBV4-1,NA,TRBJ2-6
TGTGCCAGCGCTTGGACATTAGACTCCTACGAGCAGTACTTC,CASAWTLDSYEQYF,NA,14,TRBV27,few,TRBJ2-7
TGTGCCAGCTCACACCCCGGACAGCGAGTGAACACTGAAGCTTTCTTT,CASSHPGQRVNTEAFF,NA,16,TRBV18,NA,TRBJ1-1
TGTGCCAGCAGCTTATCATTTGCGGAGACCCAGTACTTC,CASSLSFAETQYF,NA,13,TRBV7-2,NA,TRBJ2-5
TGCGCCAGCAGCTTGGAGGGTGTCCCAGATACGCAGTATTTT,CASSLEGVPDTQYF,NA,14,TRBV5-1,NA,TRBJ2-3
TGTGCCAGCAGCGCATCCCGCGGAGGGACTAGCGGGAGCTACGAGCAGTACTTC,CASSASRGGTSGSYEQYF,TRBD2,18,TRBV11-2,NA,TRBJ2-7
TGTGCCTGGCAGAGGGGGGCGGCTAATGAAAAACTGTTTTTT,CAWQRGAANEKLFF,NA,14,TRBV30,NA,TRBJ1-4